This TCR beta chain derives from a study of blood T cell repertoires in COVID-19. Study at large: Whether acute or convalescent, the COVID-19 samples came from the United States, Italy and Spain. PBMCs, B-cell-depleted T cells, or T cells provided the cDNA or gDNA that made up the material.

Patients in Seattle were enrolled during active infection, then followed longitudinally. This clone showed up just a few times. The CDR3 covers 14 residues. V lost 2 bases and J lost 2, with 9 bases in between. CDR1 and CDR2 (germline): SNHLY, FYNNEI. Authors' analysis steps: Counts of nucleated cells, estimated from reference gene primer amplification, were obtained. Clones were read by immunoSEQ multiplex PCR, and TCRdb kept only the in-frame ones, dropping some. V and J calls and clone size are copied from that table; D and trimming were computed from the DNA. The sample has about 230,000 clones; around 86% are singletons.

The chain is built from TRBV2 and TRBJ1-2; D is possibly TRBD1 (5 bases). Material for sequencing was peripheral blood. The sequence was obtained from a man in his forties or fifties with COVID-19, enrolled during active disease. The CDR3 coding sequence is TGTGCCAGCAGTGAAAGGACAAAAAACTATGGCTACACCTTC. Translating gives CASSERTKNYGYTF.